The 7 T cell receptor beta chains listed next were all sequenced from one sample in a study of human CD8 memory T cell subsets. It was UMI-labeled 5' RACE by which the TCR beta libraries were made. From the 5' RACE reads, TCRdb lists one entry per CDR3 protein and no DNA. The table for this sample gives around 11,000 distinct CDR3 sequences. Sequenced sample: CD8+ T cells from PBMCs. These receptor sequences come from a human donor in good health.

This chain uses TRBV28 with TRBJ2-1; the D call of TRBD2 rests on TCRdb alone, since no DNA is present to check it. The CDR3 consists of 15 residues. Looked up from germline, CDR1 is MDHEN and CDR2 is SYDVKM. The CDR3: CASSTLAAPYNEQFF. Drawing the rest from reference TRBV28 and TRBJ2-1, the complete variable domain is DVKVTQSSRYLVKRTGEKVFLECVQDMDHENMFWYRQDPGLGLRLIYFSYDVKMKEKGDIPEGYSVSREKKERFSLILESASTNQTSMYLCASSTLAAPYNEQFFGPGTRLTVL.

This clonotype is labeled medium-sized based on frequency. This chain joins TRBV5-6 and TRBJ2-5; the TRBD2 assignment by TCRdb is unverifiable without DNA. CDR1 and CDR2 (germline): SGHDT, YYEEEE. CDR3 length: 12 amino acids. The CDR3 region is CASSPAQETQYF. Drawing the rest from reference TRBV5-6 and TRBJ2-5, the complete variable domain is DAGVTQSPTHLIKTRGQQVTLRCSPKSGHDTVSWYQQALGQGPQFIFQYYEEEERQRGNFPDRFSGHQFPNYSSELNVNALLLGDSALYLCASSPAQETQYFGPGTRLLVL.

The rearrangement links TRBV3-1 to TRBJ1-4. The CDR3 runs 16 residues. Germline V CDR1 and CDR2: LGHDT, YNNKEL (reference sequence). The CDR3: CASSGRTDGTNEKLFF.

CDR3 in amino acids: CASSPPGTGGEQYF. The V and J genes are TRBV18 and TRBJ2-7; TCRdb indicates TRBD1, and absent DNA this call remains unverified. CDR3 size: 14 residues. Germline CDR1 and CDR2: KGHSH and LQKENI.

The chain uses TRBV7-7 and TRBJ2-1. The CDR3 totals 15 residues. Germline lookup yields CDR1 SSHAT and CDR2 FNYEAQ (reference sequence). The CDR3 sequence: CASSFTESSYNEQFF. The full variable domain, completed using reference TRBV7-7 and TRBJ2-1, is GAGVSQSPRYKVTKRGQDVTLRCDPISSHATLYWYQQALGQGPEFLTYFNYEAQPDKSGLPSDRFSAERPEGSISTLTIQRTEQRDSAMYRCASSFTESSYNEQFFGPGTRLTVL.

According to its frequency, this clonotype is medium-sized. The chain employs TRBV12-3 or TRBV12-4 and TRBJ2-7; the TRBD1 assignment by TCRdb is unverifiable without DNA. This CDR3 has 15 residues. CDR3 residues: CASSPPSGNSYEQYF.

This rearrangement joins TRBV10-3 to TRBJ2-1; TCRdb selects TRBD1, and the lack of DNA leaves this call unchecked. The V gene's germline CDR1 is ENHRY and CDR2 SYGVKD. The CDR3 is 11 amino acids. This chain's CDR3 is CAIRSGDEQFF.